This T cell receptor beta chain was documented in a study of beta chain features in type 1 diabetes. Notes on this clone: Its target is not known.

Since all of the isolated RNA was reverse transcribed, expressed TCRB transcripts were what got sequenced. The data were produced by immunoSEQ multiplex PCR, yet TCRdb's version contains in-frame clones alone and is incomplete. Of roughly 610,000 clones listed, around 15% were seen once; the top ten hold approximately 0.093%. Study-wide points: Fewer junction insertions and more nucleotide deletions appeared in type 1 diabetes patients. Compared to healthy donors, patients appeared to have naive, central memory and Treg TCRB repertoires that were more alike.

The receptor was isolated from a man aged 18 to 29 in good health. Sequenced sample: naive CD4+ T cells from blood.

The CDR3 DNA reads TGTGCCAGCAGTTTAGAACCTCGGGGGGGAACCCAGTACTTC. Protein product: CASSLEPRGGTQYF. The rearrangement uses TRBV25-1 and TRBJ2-5, with TRBD2 matching over 8 bases. Unmatched junction bases numbered 10, after V lost 5 bases and J lost 8 bases. The germline V gene has CDR1 MGHDK and CDR2 SYGVNS. This CDR3 is built from 14 residues.